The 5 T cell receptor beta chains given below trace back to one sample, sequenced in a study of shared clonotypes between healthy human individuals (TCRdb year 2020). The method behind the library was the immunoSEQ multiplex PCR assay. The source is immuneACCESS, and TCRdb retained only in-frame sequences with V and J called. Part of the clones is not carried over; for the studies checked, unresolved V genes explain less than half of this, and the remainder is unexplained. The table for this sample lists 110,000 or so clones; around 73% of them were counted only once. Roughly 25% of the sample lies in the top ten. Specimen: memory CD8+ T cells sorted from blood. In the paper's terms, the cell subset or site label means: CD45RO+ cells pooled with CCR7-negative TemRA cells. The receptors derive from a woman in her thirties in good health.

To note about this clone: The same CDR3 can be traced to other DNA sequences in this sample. The CDR3 region has the DNA TGTGCCATCGGAGGAAACACTGAAGCTTTCTTT. This codes for CAIGGNTEAFF. This chain links TRBV10-3 with TRBJ1-1, with D unclear. Trimming left V 8 bases short and J 2 bases short, with 6 bases between. This CDR3 contains 11 residues. Germline lookup yields CDR1 ENHRY and CDR2 SYGVKD.

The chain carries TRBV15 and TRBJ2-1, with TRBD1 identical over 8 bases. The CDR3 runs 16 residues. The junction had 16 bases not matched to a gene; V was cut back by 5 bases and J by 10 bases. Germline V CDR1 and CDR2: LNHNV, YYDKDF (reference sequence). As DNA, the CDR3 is TGTGCCACCAGCCCCCCGATCTCGACAGGGGCGGTCGAGCAGTTCTTC. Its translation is CATSPPISTGAVEQFF. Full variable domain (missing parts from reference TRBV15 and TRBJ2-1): DAMVIQNPRYQVTQFGKPVTLSCSQTLNHNVMYWYQQKSSQAPKLLFHYYDKDFNNEADTPDNFQSRRPNTSFCFLDIRSPGLGDTAMYLCATSPPISTGAVEQFFGPGTRLTVL.

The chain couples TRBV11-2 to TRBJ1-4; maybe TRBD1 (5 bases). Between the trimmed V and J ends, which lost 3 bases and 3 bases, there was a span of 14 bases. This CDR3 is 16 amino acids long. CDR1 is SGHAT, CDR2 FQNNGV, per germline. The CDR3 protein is CASSLHQGWANEKLFF. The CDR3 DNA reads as TGTGCCAGCAGCTTGCACCAGGGTTGGGCTAATGAAAAACTGTTTTTT. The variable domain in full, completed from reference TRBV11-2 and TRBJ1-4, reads EAGVAQSPRYKIIEKRQSVAFWCNPISGHATLYWYQQILGQGPKLLIQFQNNGVVDDSQLPKDRFSAERLKGVDSTLKIQPAKLEDSAVYLCASSLHQGWANEKLFFGSGTQLSVL.

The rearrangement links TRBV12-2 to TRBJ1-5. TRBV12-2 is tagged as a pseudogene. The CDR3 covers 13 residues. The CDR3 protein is CASRFFSNQPQHF. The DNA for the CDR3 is TGTGCAAGTCGCTTCTTTAGCAATCAGCCCCAGCATTTT.

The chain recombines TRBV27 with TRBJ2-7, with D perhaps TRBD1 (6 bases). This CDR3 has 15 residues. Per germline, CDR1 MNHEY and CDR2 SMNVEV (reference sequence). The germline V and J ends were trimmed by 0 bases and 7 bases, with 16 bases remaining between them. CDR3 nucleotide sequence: TGTGCCAGCAGTTTATCGCAGGGGACGGGCTGGGAGCAGTACTTC. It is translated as CASSLSQGTGWEQYF.